A selection of T cell receptor beta chains follows, all from one sample in a study of T cells in Graves' hyperthyroidism and ophthalmopathy. Each CDR3 protein is one row after TCRdb ran MiXCR on the multiplex PCR reads. This table holds 400,000 or so distinct CDR3 sequences, 13% to 15% found once. Sequencing was done on a sample of blood. Every receptor here comes from a woman aged 25 to 39 with Graves' ophthalmopathy. Both conserved end residues are part of each CDR3. A D gene is named only where the DNA matches it firmly. Part of the rows lack a size; the others show once, few, many or a class for expanded clones.

TRBV27	-	-	TRBJ2-7	TGTGCCAGCGGCCTACAGGGACCTACGAAGCAGTACTTC	CASGLQGPTKQYF
TRBV15	many	-	TRBJ2-7	TGTGCCACCAGCAGAGATTGGACTGGCGAGCAGTACTTC	CATSRDWTGEQYF
TRBV4-1	few	-	TRBJ1-1	TGCGCCAGCAGCCGAGTCGGCGGGAGGCACACTGAAGCTTTCTTT	CASSRVGGRHTEAFF
TRBV3-1	many	-	TRBJ2-3	TGTGCCAGCAGGTCCCGGGAGACAGATACGCAGTATTTT	CASRSRETDTQYF
TRBV2	many	-	TRBJ1-1	TGTGCCAGCAAAAGAAGGGGGGGGAACACTGAAGCTTTCTTT	CASKRRGGNTEAFF
TRBV7-2	few	TRBD1	TRBJ1-2	TGTGCCAGCAACCCCAGGGGGGACTGGGGCTACACCTTC	CASNPRGDWGYTF
TRBV2	many	-	TRBJ2-1	TGTGCCAGCAGGGGGGGTCTAACCAATGAGCAGTTCTTC	CASRGGLTNEQFF
TRBV12-3/TRBV12-4	many	TRBD2	TRBJ2-3	TGTGCCAGCAGTTCGCTAACTAGCGGGGGGAGCACAGATACGCAGTATTTT	CASSSLTSGGSTDTQYF
TRBV15	-	TRBD2	TRBJ2-3	TGTGCCACCAGCAGAGATCTGCTAGCGGTCGGGAGAGGAGATGCGCAGTATTTT	CATSRDLLAVGRGDAQYF
TRBV7-9	many	TRBD2	TRBJ2-3	TGTGCCAGCAGCTTAGGTTCCCCTAGCGGGGGTAAAGATACGCAGTATTTT	CASSLGSPSGGKDTQYF